The T cell receptor (beta chain) described here comes from a study of T cells expressing NK-cell markers. Germline lookup yields CDR1 MDHEN and CDR2 SYDVKM. The CDR3 contains 16 residues. TCRdb reanalyzed the 5' RACE reads and collapses them to one entry per CDR3 protein, without DNA. The sample holds about 21,000 distinct CDR3 sequences. The sample was blood T cells: a sorted CD56 or NKG2C T cell subset, CD4+ or CD8+ T cells, or bulk PBMC T cells (not recorded which). This rearrangement joins TRBV28 to TRBJ2-2; the D call of TRBD2 rests on TCRdb alone, since no DNA is present to check it. This TCR came from a man aged 18-75 years in good health. CDR3 residues: CASSLGLAGNTGELFF. The entire variable domain, with the rest obtained from reference TRBV28 and TRBJ2-2, is as follows: DVKVTQSSRYLVKRTGEKVFLECVQDMDHENMFWYRQDPGLGLRLIYFSYDVKMKEKGDIPEGYSVSREKKERFSLILESASTNQTSMYLCASSLGLAGNTGELFFGEGSRLTVL.